A single sample is the source of the 3 T cell receptor beta chains below, sequenced in a study of technical replicates of blood from a few donors (dated by TCRdb to about 2017). Library prep was done by the immunoSEQ multiplex PCR assay. Here the immuneACCESS table is served through TCRdb, limited to in-frame sequences with V and J called. Missing clones are a known gap in these copies; in checked studies unresolved V genes cover under half, and the rest lacks a known reason. The sample table shows 75,000 to 100,000 clones, and about 94% are seen once. Together, the top ten hold about 0.3% of the sample. Sequenced input: T cells isolated from PBMCs. Every receptor here comes from a human donor in good health.

The chain employs TRBV9 and TRBJ2-5, with 13 bases that match TRBD2. Germline V CDR1 and CDR2: SGDLS, YYNGEE. Trimming took 3 bases from V and 4 from J; bases not matched to a gene: 6. The CDR3 contains 16 residues. The CDR3: CASSDGLAGVGETQYF. CDR3 coding DNA: TGTGCCAGCAGCGATGGACTAGCGGGAGTAGGAGAGACCCAGTACTTC.

V usage is TRBV10-2 and J usage is TRBJ1-1; D might be TRBD1 (5 bases). Deletions cut 0 bases from V and 8 bases from J, with 7 bases between. This CDR3 spans 12 amino acids. Germline CDR1 reads WSHSY; CDR2 reads SAAADI. CDR3 loop: CASSESWTEAFF. Here the CDR3 DNA reads TGCGCCAGCAGTGAGTCGTGGACAGAAGCTTTCTTT.

The J gene is TRBJ1-4, the V gene TRBV29-1; D gene unclear. CDR1 and CDR2 (germline): SQVTM, ANQGSEA. V was pared by 0 bases and J by 5 bases, with 10 bases between. This CDR3 has 14 amino acids. The CDR3 coding sequence is TGCAGCGTTGAAGACCGAGGGCTCAATGAAAAACTGTTTTTT. Amino acids: CSVEDRGLNEKLFF.